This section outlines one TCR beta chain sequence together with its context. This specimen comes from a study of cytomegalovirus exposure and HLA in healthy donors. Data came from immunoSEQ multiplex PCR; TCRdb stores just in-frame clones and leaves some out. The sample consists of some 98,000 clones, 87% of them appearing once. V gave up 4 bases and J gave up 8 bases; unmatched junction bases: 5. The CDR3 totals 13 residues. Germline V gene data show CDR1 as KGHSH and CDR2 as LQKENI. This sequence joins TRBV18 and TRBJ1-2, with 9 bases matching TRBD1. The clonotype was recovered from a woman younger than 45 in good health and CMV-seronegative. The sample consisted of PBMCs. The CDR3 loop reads CASSHGTGRGYTF. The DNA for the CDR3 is TGTGCCAGCTCACATGGGACAGGGAGAGGCTACACCTTC.